Presented here are 19 T cell receptor beta chains from one specimen sequenced in a study of lymphopenia after photon versus proton radiotherapy. Some clones are missing from TCRdb's copy, which holds only in-frame ones; the method was immunoSEQ multiplex PCR. Altogether around 150,000 clones are present, less than 90% being singletons, with the ten largest covering roughly 4.7%. The sequencing here drew on peripheral blood, taken from a patient treated with photon-based radiotherapy. These receptors originate from a man aged 50 or older with gastric cancer.

The chain couples TRBV6-6 to TRBJ1-3, with TRBD1 matching over 7 bases. The J segment lost 2 bases and the V segment lost 4 bases, leaving 5 bases of the junction unmatched. The CDR3 covers 15 residues. From germline, CDR1 is MNHNY and CDR2 SVGAGI (reference sequence). The CDR3 nucleotides are TGTGCCAGCAGTTCCATGACAGGGACTGGAAACACCATATATTTT. It yields the protein CASSSMTGTGNTIYF.

This chain joins TRBV19 and TRBJ1-4; D is unclear. This CDR3 contains 15 residues. The V end was cut by 4 bases, the J end by 2 bases, with 11 bases between. Germline V gene data show CDR1 as LNHDA and CDR2 as SQIVND (reference sequence). CDR3 nucleotide sequence: TGTGCCAGTAGTAATTCCGGACTGACTAATGAAAAACTGTTTTTT. Protein sequence: CASSNSGLTNEKLFF.

The chain is built from TRBV6-6 and TRBJ2-1; 10 bases fit TRBD1. CDR3 size: 14 residues. The germline V gene has CDR1 MNHNY and CDR2 SVGAGI (reference sequence). V was clipped by 10 bases and J by 2 bases; unmatched bases: 5. In DNA, the CDR3 is TGTGCCATCTCCGGGACAGGGGCCTACAATGAGCAGTTCTTC. Translating it yields CAISGTGAYNEQFF.

CDR3 nucleotide sequence: TGTGCCAGCCCGGGACTAGCCCAAGAGACCCAGTACTTC. This translates into CASPGLAQETQYF. The chain recombines TRBV6-5 with TRBJ2-5, with 9 nucleotides matching TRBD2. V gave up 8 bases and J gave up 1 base; unmatched junction bases: 2. This CDR3 is built from 13 residues. From germline, CDR1 is MNHEY and CDR2 SVGAGI.

This chain joins TRBV7-9 and TRBJ2-5, with 12 bases aligning to TRBD2. The germline V gene has CDR1 SEHNR and CDR2 FQNEAQ (reference sequence). J gave up 5 bases and V 1 base, and 2 bases lay outside the gene matches. The CDR3 loop spans 15 amino acids. The CDR3 region has the DNA TGTGCCAGCAGCTTAGTCCTAGCGGGAGGGGAGACCCAGTACTTC. Translating gives CASSLVLAGGETQYF.

The V and J genes are TRBV27 and TRBJ2-3; tentatively, D is TRBD2 (6 bases). From germline, CDR1 is MNHEY and CDR2 SMNVEV (reference sequence). This CDR3 contains 14 residues. V lost 3 bases, J lost 0 bases, and 7 bases lay in between. The CDR3 spells CASSFLASTDTQYF. In DNA form, the CDR3 reads TGTGCCAGCAGTTTTCTAGCGAGCACAGATACGCAGTATTTT.

V usage is TRBV6-6 and J usage is TRBJ2-1; 7 nucleotides align to TRBD2. Germline values: CDR1 MNHNY, CDR2 SVGAGI (reference sequence). V lost 2 bases to trimming and J lost 0 bases; unmatched junction nucleotides: 1. This CDR3 is 15 amino acids long. In DNA form, the CDR3 reads TGTGCCAGCAGTTACGGCGGGAGCTCCTACAATGAGCAGTTCTTC. Its translation is CASSYGGSSYNEQFF.

In its sample, this clone was seen once. The rearrangement joins TRBV5-1 to TRBJ2-5; 10 bases are shared with TRBD2. The CDR3 contains 15 residues. Germline loops: CDR1 SGHRS, CDR2 YFSETQ. J lost 2 bases, V lost 7 bases, and 8 bases had no gene match. CDR3 region: CASGRTSGTQETQYF. CDR3 bases: TGCGCCAGCGGAAGGACTAGCGGTACACAAGAGACCCAGTACTTC.

The V gene is TRBV9, the J gene TRBJ2-7, with 8 bases lining up with TRBD2. Germline V gives CDR1 SGDLS, CDR2 YYNGEE. Trimming at V came to 4 bases and at J to 3 bases, leaving 9 bases not matched to a gene. The CDR3 length is 15 residues. In DNA, the CDR3 is TGTGCCAGCAGCACGACGAGCGGGAGCGGCTACGAGCAGTACTTC. It codes for CASSTTSGSGYEQYF.

The chain combines TRBV6-4 with TRBJ2-7; the D call may be TRBD1 or TRBD2 (7 bases each). Trimming stripped 2 bases from V and 6 bases from J, with 14 bases between. CDR3 length: 14 amino acids. Germline V gene data show CDR1 as MRHNA and CDR2 as SNTAGT. The CDR3 DNA follows: TGTGCCAGCAGTGACAGCGGGACAGCTTCCGAGCAGTACTTC. This encodes CASSDSGTASEQYF.

The chain links TRBV19 to TRBJ2-1; D might be TRBD1 (7 bases). The CDR3 contains 15 residues. Germline CDR1 reads LNHDA; CDR2 reads SQIVND (reference sequence). The V end was cut by 3 bases, the J end by 4 bases, with 13 bases between. CDR3 nucleotide sequence: TGTGCCAGTAGTATGTTACAGGGGACTTACAATGAGCAGTTCTTC. Translating it yields CASSMLQGTYNEQFF.

The chain couples TRBV7-9 to TRBJ1-2, with D possibly being TRBD1 (6 bases). The CDR3 extends over 16 amino acids. Deletions cut 1 base from V and 4 bases from J, with 16 bases between. In germline, CDR1 is SEHNR, CDR2 FQNEAQ (reference sequence). CDR3 bases: TGTGCCAGCAGCTTAGTTTATAGGACAGCGCTCTATGGCTACACCTTC. Translated: CASSLVYRTALYGYTF.

A single count supports this clone. The rearrangement links TRBV7-2 to TRBJ2-2; 7 nucleotides agree with TRBD2. The CDR3 contains 16 residues. Per the germline V gene, CDR1 is SGHTA and CDR2 is FQGNSA. J was trimmed by 4 bases and V by 5 bases; bases with no gene match: 10. CDR3 amino acids: CASSRVAGDITGELFF. The CDR3 DNA is TGTGCCAGCAGCCGCGTGGCGGGAGACATCACCGGGGAGCTGTTTTTT.

The genes are TRBV29-1 and TRBJ2-3; 7 bases line up with TRBD1. The CDR3 sequence is 14 residues long. J was trimmed by 2 bases and V by 3 bases; bases with no gene match: 5. Germline V CDR1 and CDR2: SQVTM, ANQGSEA. Here the CDR3 reads CSVDRGQYTDTQYF. In DNA form, the CDR3 reads TGCAGCGTTGATAGGGGACAGTACACAGATACGCAGTATTTT.

V is TRBV7-9 and J is TRBJ1-2, with TRBD1 matching over 9 bases. V lost 1 base and J lost 4; bases outside the gene matches: 4. CDR3 length equals 15 residues. From germline, CDR1 is SEHNR and CDR2 FQNEAQ (reference sequence). The CDR3 nucleotides are TGTGCCAGCAGCTTAGAGGACAGGGGTCTCTATGGCTACACCTTC. It specifies CASSLEDRGLYGYTF.

This chain connects TRBV5-4 to TRBJ2-3; 8 bases are shared with TRBD1. CDR3 length: 14 residues. In germline, CDR1 is SGHNT, CDR2 YYREEE (reference sequence). V trimming: 4 bases; J trimming: 1 base; junction bases outside the gene matches: 2. The CDR3 region is CASSQDRGTDTQYF. The CDR3 nucleotides read TGTGCCAGCAGCCAGGACAGGGGCACAGATACGCAGTATTTT.

The chain carries TRBV5-1 and TRBJ1-1; no firm D call. The CDR3 is 16 residues long. The germline gives CDR1 SGHRS, CDR2 YFSETQ. Trimming removed 0 bases from V and 2 bases from J, with 14 bases in between. CDR3 loop: CASSLALSHSNTEAFF. Here the CDR3 DNA reads TGCGCCAGCAGCTTGGCCCTGTCCCACTCAAACACTGAAGCTTTCTTT.

V gene TRBV27 combines with J gene TRBJ2-3, with D unresolved. Germline CDR1 reads MNHEY; CDR2 reads SMNVEV (reference sequence). This CDR3 spans 15 amino acids. Trimming took off 1 base at V and 7 bases at J, with 15 bases between the two ends. Written as DNA, the CDR3 is TGTGCCAGCAGTTTATTGGCCGTGGGTGGCAATACGCAGTATTTT. This codes for CASSLLAVGGNTQYF.

The chain joins TRBV5-1 to TRBJ2-7; tentative D call: TRBD2 (5 bases). The CDR3 sequence is 14 residues long. V lost 0 bases and J lost 0, with 7 bases in between. Germline V gene sequence: CDR1 SGHRS, CDR2 YFSETQ. CDR3 nucleotide sequence: TGCGCCAGCAGCTTGGGAGGGAACTCCTACGAGCAGTACTTC. Amino acids: CASSLGGNSYEQYF.